This entry describes one TCR beta chain. It lacks a known antigen. Base qualities are not provided; no much larger clone lies one nucleotide away. V is cut by 5 bases and J by 7 bases, and the space between the germline ends is 11 bases. There are 11 amino acids in the CDR3, from cysteine to phenylalanine inclusive. Only CDR3 DNA remains: 33 bases, in frame from the first base. Per the germline V gene, SQVTM is the CDR1 and ANQGSEA is the CDR2. This sample is drawn from a study of cytotoxic CD8 clonotypes in ibrutinib-treated CLL (dated by TCRdb to about 2021). Looking at the study overall: In this cohort, 15 or so patients were treatment-naive and ten to twelve were relapsed/refractory, while some 18 had unmutated IGHV. Patients were still on ibrutinib when every remission and progressive disease sample was collected. Samples at response were collected after a median of 12 months of treatment, with a range of about 6 to 40 months. Longitudinal samples were obtainable from about 30% of the roughly 86 participants in the trial. Cryopreserved peripheral blood mononuclear cells were collected before treatment, at response, and at either disease progression or sustained remission. Responses were partial in roughly 24 patients and complete in 2; after median around 68 months follow-up, some 15 stayed in remission and approximately 12 progressed. On average, each sample yielded approximately 250,000 productive templates and about 95,000 productive rearrangements.

On a MiSeq, deep resolution sequencing aimed for a depth between 1 in 1 million and 1 in 200,000 T cells, with each clonotype covered approximately 9.2x on average. The immunoSEQ hsTCRB Kit was used to generate TCR beta libraries. The original methods were these. ImmunoSEQ Data Assistant and ImmunoSEQ Analyzer were used for data analysis, and V, D and J genes were assigned according to IMGT definitions. Clonality, with values ranging from 0 to 1, was calculated as one minus the normalized Shannon entropy of productive rearrangement frequencies. Public clonotype analysis was restricted to overrepresented clonotypes comprising at least 0.05% of each patient's repertoire. Some 14 age-matched healthy donor repertoires from immuneACCESS served as clonality controls. TCRdb mirrors the immuneACCESS table, restricted to in-frame sequences. Some clones are absent from its copies; in checked studies, under half trace to an unresolved V gene, and the reason for the others is unknown. From that table come the V and J calls and clone size; the DNA was used to work out D and trimming. In all, the sample holds 270,000 or so clones, and about 72% of those were seen once. About 5.7% of the sample rests with the top ten.

The time point label here, explained by the study, means: progressive disease on ibrutinib. For TCR beta library preparation, about 2 micrograms of genomic DNA were extracted from the cryopreserved PBMCs. Longitudinal blood samples from CLL patients on ibrutinib monotherapy were analyzed using high-throughput TCR beta sequencing. The patients were enrolled in a single-center, open-label phase 2 trial of ibrutinib monotherapy. Study-level results and caveats: Public clonotypes were rare and either shrank or stayed stable during treatment, and the rise in clonality at ibrutinib response reflected expansion of private clonotypes. Clonality increased at ibrutinib response, stayed stable in sustained remission, and fell back toward baseline at progression. Baseline clonality was found to be higher than that of age-matched healthy donors and was strongly correlated with circulating CD8+ T-cell counts. Sampling times were not matched between sustained-remission and progressing patients, and lymph node repertoires were not studied.

This sample comprised PBMCs, obtained at disease progression, from a patient treated with ibrutinib. The sequence joins TRBV29-1 to TRBJ1-1; the D gene cannot be named for sure. The clonotype was recovered from a human donor with chronic lymphocytic leukemia. The CDR3 is CSVLNFDEAFF. The DNA sequence is given as TGCAGCGTTTTAAATTTTGATGAAGCTTTCTTT.